Described below is a single T cell receptor beta chain sequence and its context. These data are taken from a study of cytomegalovirus exposure and HLA in healthy donors. Assay: immunoSEQ multiplex PCR; the TCRdb copy retains only in-frame clones and omits some. Altogether 55,000 to 75,000 clones are present, roughly 95% being singletons, with the ten largest covering 1% to 1.5%. Germline CDR1 and CDR2: SGHTA and FQGNSA. V lost 1 base and J lost 7; bases outside the gene matches: 4. The CDR3 extends over 14 amino acids. The gene calls are TRBV7-2 and TRBJ2-7; 10 nucleotides line up with TRBD1. The sequence derives from a woman aged 18-29 years in good health and CMV-seronegative. The sample consisted of PBMCs. The CDR3, as DNA: TGTGCCAGCAGCTTAGGGGACAGGGGAAGGGAGCAGTACTTC. Translated, it gives CASSLGDRGREQYF.